The 29 T cell receptor beta chains in this list originate from one sample, sequenced in a study of beta chain features in type 1 diabetes. Sequenced material consisted of expressed TCRB transcripts (all of the isolated RNA was reverse transcribed). The protocol was immunoSEQ multiplex PCR, while the TCRdb copy is restricted to in-frame clones and leaves out a portion. There are 600,000 to 650,000 clones in the sample; about a sixth occur only once, and 0.093% lies in the top ten. Sequencing was performed on naive CD4+ T cells from blood. These receptors were taken from a man aged 18 to 35 in good health.

This clone was picked up a small number of times. This chain connects TRBV7-2 to TRBJ2-5, with TRBD2 matching over 7 bases. With V trimmed by 5 bases and J by 9 bases, 3 bases remained unmatched. Per the germline V gene, CDR1 is SGHTA and CDR2 is FQGNSA. The CDR3 has 11 residues. Here the CDR3 reads CASSARGAQYF. Here the CDR3 DNA reads TGTGCCAGCAGCGCCCGGGGGGCCCAGTACTTC.

The chain has TRBV5-1 and TRBJ2-3; D assignment may be TRBD1 or TRBD2 (6 bases each). The CDR3 is 15 amino acids. The germline V gene has CDR1 SGHRS and CDR2 YFSETQ. Trimming removed 0 bases at V and 4 bases at J, with 12 bases between. The DNA of the CDR3 is TGCGCCAGCAGCTTGGATCCGGGGGCCGCAGATACGCAGTATTTT. Protein product: CASSLDPGAADTQYF.

This chain joins TRBV7-3 and TRBJ2-3; D not certain. V was shortened by 1 base and J by 7 bases, with 12 bases between the two germline ends. The CDR3 is made up of 14 amino acids. CDR1 is SGHTA, CDR2 FQGTGA, per germline. The CDR3 nucleotides are TGTGCCAGCAGCTTAAGCCCCACGGCAAATACGCAGTATTTT. Translation gives CASSLSPTANTQYF.

The chain links TRBV19 to TRBJ1-2; D unresolved. The V end was cut by 3 bases, the J end by 7 bases, with 15 bases between. The CDR3 is made up of 14 amino acids. Germline loops: CDR1 LNHDA, CDR2 SQIVND (reference sequence). The CDR3 region has the DNA TGTGCCAGTAGTATTGTCAGGCCGGTTGGTGGCTACACCTTC. Translation gives CASSIVRPVGGYTF.

This clone was observed a handful of times. The genes are TRBV5-1 and TRBJ2-1, with TRBD2 matching over 10 bases. J was trimmed by 2 bases and V by 4 bases; bases with no gene match: 9. Per the germline V gene, CDR1 is SGHRS and CDR2 is YFSETQ. This CDR3 is built from 17 residues. The CDR3, as DNA: TGCGCCAGCAGCCCCTGGACTAGCGGAGTAACCTACAATGAGCAGTTCTTC. Its protein product is CASSPWTSGVTYNEQFF.

This clone has only a few counts. V and J are TRBV7-9 and TRBJ1-1; D gene ambiguous. The germline CDR1 and CDR2 sequences are SEHNR and FQNEAQ (reference sequence). V was clipped by 7 bases and J by 0 bases, with 15 bases between them. The CDR3 is 15 amino acids. The CDR3 sequence is CASTSPTFMNTEAFF. In DNA, the CDR3 is TGTGCCAGCACTTCGCCCACCTTCATGAACACTGAAGCTTTCTTT.

The chain uses TRBV7-2 and TRBJ1-2; possibly TRBD1 for D (5 bases). The CDR3 has 14 amino acids. Looked up from germline, CDR1 is SGHTA and CDR2 is FQGNSA. V was clipped by 5 bases and J by 2 bases, with 12 bases between them. The CDR3 sequence is CASSGADLNYGYTF. The CDR3 nucleotides are TGTGCCAGCAGCGGGGCAGACCTCAACTATGGCTACACCTTC.

This clone was counted only a few times. The chain carries TRBV7-2 and TRBJ1-2; perhaps TRBD1 as D (5 bases). V was cut by 3 bases and J by 5 bases, with 19 bases left in between. There are 16 residues in the CDR3. Germline-derived CDR1 and CDR2 are SGHTA and FQGNSA. The CDR3 reads CASSFLETAGYYGYTF. CDR3 bases: TGTGCCAGCAGCTTTTTGGAGACAGCGGGCTATTATGGCTACACCTTC.

The gene calls are TRBV27 and TRBJ2-7; D may match TRBD1 or TRBD2 (5 bases each). In germline, CDR1 is MNHEY, CDR2 SMNVEV (reference sequence). V lost 6 bases, J lost 3 bases, and 12 bases lay in between. This CDR3 is 13 amino acids long. The CDR3 DNA follows: TGTGCCAGCAGACCGGGACGGGGCTACGAGCAGTACTTC. This translates into CASRPGRGYEQYF.

This chain joins TRBV6-4 and TRBJ2-2, with 8 bases aligning to TRBD2. The CDR3 totals 16 residues. V was pared by 5 bases and J by 4 bases, with 9 bases of the junction left unmatched. Germline V lookup: CDR1 MRHNA, CDR2 SNTAGT. The CDR3 sequence is CASSPRAGVLTGELFF. Written as DNA, the CDR3 is TGTGCCAGCAGTCCCCGAGCGGGGGTCCTCACCGGGGAGCTGTTTTTT.

A few counts support this clone. V gene TRBV7-2 combines with J gene TRBJ1-2; D not certain. The germline V gene encodes CDR1 SGHTA and CDR2 FQGNSA. With 6 bases removed from V and 3 bases from J, the gap between germline ends came to 14 bases. This CDR3 has 14 residues. The CDR3 spells CASSPFSGDYGYTF. In nucleotides, the CDR3 is TGTGCCAGCAGTCCCTTTTCTGGGGACTATGGCTACACCTTC.

This clone was counted between two and nine times. Other DNA sequences of this sample code for an identical CDR3. This rearrangement joins TRBV5-6 to TRBJ1-5; D remains ambiguous. The V end lost 0 bases, the J end lost 3 bases, and 7 bases lay between the germline ends. Germline V gene sequence: CDR1 SGHDT, CDR2 YYEEEE. The CDR3 is 14 residues long. The CDR3 DNA is TGTGCCAGCAGCTTGGGCACAGTCAATCAGCCCCAGCATTTT. Its protein is CASSLGTVNQPQHF.

This clone has just a few counts. The chain combines TRBV5-1 with TRBJ2-7; D may be TRBD1 or TRBD2 (5 bases each). The germline V gene encodes CDR1 SGHRS and CDR2 YFSETQ. The V and J ends lost 2 bases and 2 bases respectively, with 11 bases between them. The CDR3 consists of 14 residues. CDR3 region: CASSFGAFTYEQYF. The CDR3 region has the DNA TGCGCCAGCAGCTTCGGGGCTTTTACCTACGAGCAGTACTTC.

This rearrangement joins TRBV7-3 to TRBJ2-7; possibly TRBD2 for D (5 bases). The V gene lost 5 bases and the J gene lost 0 bases, with 11 bases spanning the gap. The CDR3 is 14 amino acids. The V gene's germline CDR1 is SGHTA and CDR2 FQGTGA. In DNA form, the CDR3 reads TGTGCCAGCAGCCCGAGCCGGGACTCCTACGAGCAGTACTTC. This sequence encodes CASSPSRDSYEQYF.

The sample holds a few counts of this clone. The rearrangement joins TRBV27 to TRBJ1-2; maybe TRBD1 (5 bases). Between the trimmed V and J ends, which lost 3 bases and 4 bases, there was a span of 18 bases. CDR1 is MNHEY and CDR2 is SMNVEV in the germline V gene (reference sequence). The CDR3 runs 16 residues. The CDR3 protein is CASSFGGGSSGYGYTF. The CDR3 DNA follows: TGTGCCAGCAGTTTTGGGGGAGGCTCATCGGGCTATGGCTACACCTTC.

The chain has TRBV7-9 and TRBJ2-3, with 8 bases aligning to TRBD2. This CDR3 comprises 16 residues. V lost 3 bases to trimming and J lost 2 bases; unmatched junction nucleotides: 7. Germline CDR1 and CDR2: SEHNR and FQNEAQ (reference sequence). This CDR3 reads CASSFQTSGITDTQYF. The CDR3 nucleotides are TGTGCCAGCAGCTTTCAAACTAGCGGTATCACAGATACGCAGTATTTT.

The chain is built from TRBV15 and TRBJ2-5, with TRBD1 matching over 7 bases. The CDR3 has 14 residues. CDR1 LNHNV and CDR2 YYDKDF come from the germline V gene (reference sequence). J lost 7 bases, V lost 0 bases, and 5 bases had no gene match. The CDR3 loop is CATSRDPGGRTQYF. For the CDR3, the DNA is TGTGCCACCAGCAGAGATCCAGGGGGAAGGACCCAGTACTTC.

This clone has only a few counts. V is TRBV6-5 and J is TRBJ2-1; D is possibly TRBD1 (6 bases). This CDR3 comprises 14 residues. Trimming removed 2 bases from V and 4 bases from J, with 9 bases in between. Per the germline V gene, CDR1 is MNHEY and CDR2 is SVGAGI. The CDR3 DNA is TGTGCCAGCAGTTACGGACAGCTTTACAATGAGCAGTTCTTC. It translates to CASSYGQLYNEQFF.

V usage is TRBV29-1 and J usage is TRBJ1-3, with no clear D. Trimming pared 4 bases from V and 1 base from J, leaving 8 bases between. This CDR3 is 13 amino acids long. Germline loops: CDR1 SQVTM, CDR2 ANQGSEA. In DNA, the CDR3 is TGCAGCGTTGTAGCGGGGTCTGGAAACACCATATATTTT. Its translation: CSVVAGSGNTIYF.

The J gene is TRBJ2-4, the V gene TRBV28; tentatively, D is TRBD1 (5 bases). Germline-derived CDR1 and CDR2 are MDHEN and SYDVKM. The CDR3 is made up of 14 amino acids. V dropped 2 bases and J dropped 8 bases, with 13 bases sitting between them. The CDR3 protein is CASSLGPRVDIQYF. The CDR3 DNA is TGTGCCAGCAGTTTAGGTCCCAGGGTGGACATTCAGTACTTC.

This rearrangement joins TRBV4-1 to TRBJ2-1; 7 positions agree with TRBD2. The CDR3 extends over 16 amino acids. V dropped 0 bases and J dropped 1; count of bases not matched to a gene: 3. Germline-derived CDR1 and CDR2 are MGHRA and YSYEKL. The CDR3 region is CASSQDRAGSYNEQFF. The CDR3 DNA is TGCGCCAGCAGCCAAGACAGAGCGGGATCCTACAATGAGCAGTTCTTC.

V gene TRBV5-1 combines with J gene TRBJ1-2; D might be TRBD1 (6 bases). The CDR3 is made up of 13 amino acids. Germline V lookup: CDR1 SGHRS, CDR2 YFSETQ. The V gene lost 4 bases and the J gene lost 6 bases, with 13 bases spanning the gap. CDR3 in amino acids: CASSQQGLDGYTF. The CDR3 nucleotides are TGCGCCAGCAGCCAACAGGGTCTCGATGGCTACACCTTC. Full variable domain (outside the CDR3, taken from reference TRBV5-1 and TRBJ1-2): KAGVTQTPRYLIKTRGQQVTLSCSPISGHRSVSWYQQTPGQGLQFLFEYFSETQRNKGNFPGRFSGRQFSNSRSEMNVSTLELGDSALYLCASSQQGLDGYTFGSGTRLTVV.

This clone occurred once. The chain couples TRBV15 to TRBJ1-1; a possible D gene is TRBD1 (5 bases). The ends were cut back, 1 base at V and 1 base at J, with 10 bases in the middle. CDR3 length: 15 residues. CDR1 is LNHNV and CDR2 is YYDKDF in the germline V gene (reference sequence). The CDR3 spells CATSRGFQGNTEAFF. CDR3 in DNA: TGTGCCACCAGCAGAGGGTTTCAGGGGAACACTGAAGCTTTCTTT. Full variable domain (remainder filled in from reference TRBV15 and TRBJ1-1): DAMVIQNPRYQVTQFGKPVTLSCSQTLNHNVMYWYQQKSSQAPKLLFHYYDKDFNNEADTPDNFQSRRPNTSFCFLDIRSPGLGDTAMYLCATSRGFQGNTEAFFGQGTRLTVV.

The V and J genes are TRBV27 and TRBJ1-5; D might be TRBD1 (6 bases). Trimming took off 2 bases at V and 5 bases at J, with 13 bases between the two ends. The length of the CDR3 is 15 residues. Germline assignment: CDR1 MNHEY and CDR2 SMNVEV (reference sequence). CDR3 loop: CASSLGWGRDQPQHF. CDR3 DNA sequence: TGTGCCAGCAGTTTAGGTTGGGGGCGAGATCAGCCCCAGCATTTT.

This clone was seen more than once but under ten times. V usage is TRBV11-2 and J usage is TRBJ1-5; a weak D match, TRBD1 (6 bases). This CDR3 region has 14 residues. Germline loops: CDR1 SGHAT, CDR2 FQNNGV. The V and J ends lost 5 bases and 3 bases respectively, with 11 bases between them. Here the CDR3 reads CASSPQGFNQPQHF. DNA for the CDR3: TGTGCCAGCAGCCCACAGGGTTTCAATCAGCCCCAGCATTTT.

The V call is TRBV28, the J call TRBJ2-7; unclear D gene. Germline CDR1 reads MDHEN; CDR2 reads SYDVKM. V lost 3 bases to trimming and J lost 9 bases, with 9 bases between them. CDR3 length: 11 residues. The CDR3 protein is CASSFGLGQYF. In DNA, the CDR3 is TGTGCCAGCAGTTTCGGCCTAGGGCAGTACTTC. Full variable domain (remainder filled in from reference TRBV28 and TRBJ2-7): DVKVTQSSRYLVKRTGEKVFLECVQDMDHENMFWYRQDPGLGLRLIYFSYDVKMKEKGDIPEGYSVSREKKERFSLILESASTNQTSMYLCASSFGLGQYFGPGTRLTVT.

The V call is TRBV7-9, the J call TRBJ2-7, with 10 bases fitting TRBD1. Germline CDR1 is SEHNR and CDR2 is FQNEAQ (reference sequence). CDR3 length: 14 residues. With V trimmed by 4 bases and J by 4 bases, 4 bases remained unmatched. CDR3 in amino acids: CASSWGQGFYEQYF. CDR3 coding DNA: TGTGCCAGCAGCTGGGGACAGGGGTTTTACGAGCAGTACTTC.

This chain connects TRBV5-4 to TRBJ1-1, with D possibly TRBD1 on 6 matching bases. There are 15 residues in the CDR3. Per the germline V gene, CDR1 is SGHNT and CDR2 is YYREEE (reference sequence). V dropped 3 bases and J dropped 4 bases, with 16 bases sitting between them. For the CDR3, the DNA is TGTGCCAGCAGCTCACCGACAGGCTCTGCCACTGAAGCTTTCTTT. This sequence encodes CASSSPTGSATEAFF. The variable domain in full, with the rest retrieved from reference TRBV5-4 and TRBJ1-1, is ETGVTQSPTHLIKTRGQQVTLRCSSQSGHNTVSWYQQALGQGPQFIFQYYREEENGRGNFPPRFSGLQFPNYSSELNVNALELDDSALYLCASSSPTGSATEAFFGQGTRLTVV.

CDR3 nucleotides: TGTGCCAGCAGGATGGCGGGAGGGGATTCCTACGAGCAGTACTTC. This gives the protein CASRMAGGDSYEQYF. The chain links TRBV25-1 to TRBJ2-7; 9 nucleotides align to TRBD2. This CDR3 region has 15 residues. V was clipped by 6 bases and J by 1 base; unmatched bases: 7. Germline CDR1 reads MGHDK; CDR2 reads SYGVNS.